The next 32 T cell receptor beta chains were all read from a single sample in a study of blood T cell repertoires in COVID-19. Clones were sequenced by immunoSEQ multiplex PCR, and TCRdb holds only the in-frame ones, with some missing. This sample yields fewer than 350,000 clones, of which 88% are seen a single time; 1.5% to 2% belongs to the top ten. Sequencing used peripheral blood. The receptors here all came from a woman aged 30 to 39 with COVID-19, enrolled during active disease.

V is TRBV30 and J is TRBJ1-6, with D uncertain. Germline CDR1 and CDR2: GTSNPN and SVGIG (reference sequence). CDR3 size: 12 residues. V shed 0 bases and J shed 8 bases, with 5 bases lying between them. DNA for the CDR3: TGTGCCTGGAGTGTGGTAGATTCACCCCTCCACTTT. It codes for CAWSVVDSPLHF.

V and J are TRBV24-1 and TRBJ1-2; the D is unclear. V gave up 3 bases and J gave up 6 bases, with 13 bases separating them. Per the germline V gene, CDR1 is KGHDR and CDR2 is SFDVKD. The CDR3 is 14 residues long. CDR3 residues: CATSDPGMGHGYTF. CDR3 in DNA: TGTGCCACCAGTGATCCCGGGATGGGCCATGGCTACACCTTC.

CDR3 bases: TGTGCCAGCAGCCCTAGTGGTGGAAACACCATATATTTT. Amino acid sequence: CASSPSGGNTIYF. V usage is TRBV7-9 and J usage is TRBJ1-3; D is unresolved. The germline gives CDR1 SEHNR, CDR2 FQNEAQ (reference sequence). The CDR3 length is 13 residues. Trimming shortened V by 5 bases and J by 3 bases, and 8 bases separated the two germline ends.

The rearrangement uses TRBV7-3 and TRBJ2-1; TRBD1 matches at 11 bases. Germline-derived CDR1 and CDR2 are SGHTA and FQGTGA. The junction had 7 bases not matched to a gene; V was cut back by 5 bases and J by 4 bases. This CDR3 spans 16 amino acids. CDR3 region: CASSPGQGVGYNEQFF. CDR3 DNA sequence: TGTGCCAGCAGCCCGGGACAGGGGGTTGGTTACAATGAGCAGTTCTTC.

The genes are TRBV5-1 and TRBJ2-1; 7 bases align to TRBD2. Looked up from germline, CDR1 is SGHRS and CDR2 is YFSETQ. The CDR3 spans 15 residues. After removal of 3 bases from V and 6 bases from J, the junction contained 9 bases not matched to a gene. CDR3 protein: CASSWEGVGGNEQFF. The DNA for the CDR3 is TGCGCCAGCAGCTGGGAGGGTGTCGGGGGCAATGAGCAGTTCTTC.

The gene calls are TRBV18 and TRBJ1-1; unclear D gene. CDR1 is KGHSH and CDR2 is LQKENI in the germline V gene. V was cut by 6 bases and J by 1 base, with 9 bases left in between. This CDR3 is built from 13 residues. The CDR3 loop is CASSFQRNTEAFF. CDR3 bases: TGTGCCAGCTCCTTTCAGCGGAACACTGAAGCTTTCTTT. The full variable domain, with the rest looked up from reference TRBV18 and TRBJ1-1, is NAGVMQNPRHLVRRRGQEARLRCSPMKGHSHVYWYRQLPEEGLKFMVYLQKENIIDESGMPKERFSAEFPKEGPSILRIQQVVRGDSAAYFCASSFQRNTEAFFGQGTRLTVV.

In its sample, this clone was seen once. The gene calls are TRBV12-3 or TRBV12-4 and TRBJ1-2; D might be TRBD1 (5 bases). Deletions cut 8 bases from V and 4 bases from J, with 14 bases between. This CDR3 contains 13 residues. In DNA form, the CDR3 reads TGTGCCAGCGCGGTGGGGGGAGGCTATGGCTACACCTTC. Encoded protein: CASAVGGGYGYTF.

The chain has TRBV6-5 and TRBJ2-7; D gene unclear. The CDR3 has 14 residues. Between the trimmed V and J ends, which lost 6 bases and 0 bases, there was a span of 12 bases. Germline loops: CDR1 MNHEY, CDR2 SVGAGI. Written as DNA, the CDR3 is TGTGCCAGCAGACATGACATACCCTCCTACGAGCAGTACTTC. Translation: CASRHDIPSYEQYF.

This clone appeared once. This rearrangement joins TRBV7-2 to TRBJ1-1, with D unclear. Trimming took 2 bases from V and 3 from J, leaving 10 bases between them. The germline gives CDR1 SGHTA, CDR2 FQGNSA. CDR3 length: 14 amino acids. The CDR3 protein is CASSLPPGYTEAFF. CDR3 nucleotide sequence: TGTGCCAGCAGCTTACCCCCGGGGTACACTGAAGCTTTCTTT. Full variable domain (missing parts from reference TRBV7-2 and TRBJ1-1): GAGVSQSPSNKVTEKGKDVELRCDPISGHTALYWYRQSLGQGLEFLIYFQGNSAPDKSGLPSDRFSAERTGGSVSTLTIQRTQQEDSAVYLCASSLPPGYTEAFFGQGTRLTVV.

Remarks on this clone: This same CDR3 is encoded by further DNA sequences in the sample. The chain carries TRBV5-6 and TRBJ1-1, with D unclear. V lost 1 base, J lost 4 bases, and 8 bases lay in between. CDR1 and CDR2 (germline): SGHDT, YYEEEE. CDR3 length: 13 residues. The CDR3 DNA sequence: TGTGCCAGCAGCTTGCCGGGTGGCACTGAAGCTTTCTTT. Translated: CASSLPGGTEAFF.

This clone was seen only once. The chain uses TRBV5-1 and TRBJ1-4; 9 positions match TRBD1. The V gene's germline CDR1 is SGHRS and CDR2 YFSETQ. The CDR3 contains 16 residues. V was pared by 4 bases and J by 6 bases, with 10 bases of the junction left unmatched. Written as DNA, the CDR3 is TGCGCCAGCAGCCCACTAACAGGGGGCGCCGATGAAAAACTGTTTTTT. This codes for CASSPLTGGADEKLFF.

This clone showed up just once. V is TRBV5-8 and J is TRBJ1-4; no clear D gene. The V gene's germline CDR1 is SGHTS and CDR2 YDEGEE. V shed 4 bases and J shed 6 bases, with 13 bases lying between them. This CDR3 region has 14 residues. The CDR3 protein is CASSRRGDYEKLFF. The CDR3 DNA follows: TGTGCCAGCAGCCGCCGGGGAGATTATGAAAAACTGTTTTTT.

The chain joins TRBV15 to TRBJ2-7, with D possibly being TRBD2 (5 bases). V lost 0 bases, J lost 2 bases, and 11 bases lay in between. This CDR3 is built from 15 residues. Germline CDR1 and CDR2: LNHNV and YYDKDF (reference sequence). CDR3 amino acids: CATSRDSGRTYEQYF. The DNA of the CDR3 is TGTGCCACCAGCAGAGATTCGGGGAGAACCTACGAGCAGTACTTC.

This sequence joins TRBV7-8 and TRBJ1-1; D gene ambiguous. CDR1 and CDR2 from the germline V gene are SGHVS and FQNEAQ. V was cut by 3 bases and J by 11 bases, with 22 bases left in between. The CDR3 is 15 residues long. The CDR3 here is CASSLEDDSAYFAFF. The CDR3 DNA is TGTGCCAGCAGCTTGGAGGACGATTCGGCCTATTTCGCTTTCTTT.

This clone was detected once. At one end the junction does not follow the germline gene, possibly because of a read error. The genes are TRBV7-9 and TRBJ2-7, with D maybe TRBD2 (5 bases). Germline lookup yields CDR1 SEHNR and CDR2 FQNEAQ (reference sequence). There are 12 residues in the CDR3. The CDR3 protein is CASSLVGVLVDF. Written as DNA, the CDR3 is TGTGCCAGCAGCCTTGTCGGGGTCTTAGTAGACTTC.

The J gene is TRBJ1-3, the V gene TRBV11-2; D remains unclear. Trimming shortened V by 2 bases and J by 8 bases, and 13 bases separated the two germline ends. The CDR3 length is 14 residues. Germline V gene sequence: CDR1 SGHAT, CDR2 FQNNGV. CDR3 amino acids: CASSLMRGGDTIYF. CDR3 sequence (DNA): TGTGCCAGCAGCTTAATGCGGGGTGGGGACACCATATATTTT. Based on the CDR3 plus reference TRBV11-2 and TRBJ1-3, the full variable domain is EAGVAQSPRYKIIEKRQSVAFWCNPISGHATLYWYQQILGQGPKLLIQFQNNGVVDDSQLPKDRFSAERLKGVDSTLKIQPAKLEDSAVYLCASSLMRGGDTIYFGEGSWLTVV.

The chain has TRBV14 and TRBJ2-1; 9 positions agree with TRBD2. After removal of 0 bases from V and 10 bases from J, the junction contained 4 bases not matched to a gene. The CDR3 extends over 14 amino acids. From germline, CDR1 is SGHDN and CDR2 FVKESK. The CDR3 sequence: CASSQDHLAGEQFF. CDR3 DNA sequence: TGTGCCAGCAGCCAAGATCATCTAGCGGGGGAGCAGTTCTTC.

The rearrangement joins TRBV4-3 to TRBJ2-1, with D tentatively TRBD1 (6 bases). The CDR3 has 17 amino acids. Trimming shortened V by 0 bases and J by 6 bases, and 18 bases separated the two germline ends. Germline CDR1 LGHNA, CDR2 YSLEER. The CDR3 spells CASSQDLGRGLGNEQFF. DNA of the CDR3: TGCGCCAGCAGCCAAGATCTTGGCAGGGGTTTAGGCAATGAGCAGTTCTTC.

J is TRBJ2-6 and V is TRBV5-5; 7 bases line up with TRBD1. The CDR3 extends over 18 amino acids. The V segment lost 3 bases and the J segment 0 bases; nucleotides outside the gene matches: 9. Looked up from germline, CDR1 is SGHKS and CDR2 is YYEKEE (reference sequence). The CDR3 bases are TGTGCCAGCAGCTGGGACAGCAACCCCCTCTCTGGGGCCAACGTCCTGACTTTC. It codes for CASSWDSNPLSGANVLTF.

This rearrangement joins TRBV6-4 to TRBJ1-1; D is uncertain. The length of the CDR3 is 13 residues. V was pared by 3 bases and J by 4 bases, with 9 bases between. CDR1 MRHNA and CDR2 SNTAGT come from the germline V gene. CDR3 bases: TGTGCCAGCAGTGAAGGAGAGGGCACTGAAGCTTTCTTT. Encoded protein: CASSEGEGTEAFF.

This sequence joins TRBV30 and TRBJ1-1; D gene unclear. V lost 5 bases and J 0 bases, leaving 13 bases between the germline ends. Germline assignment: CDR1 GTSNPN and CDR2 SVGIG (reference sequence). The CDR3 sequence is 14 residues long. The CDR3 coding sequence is TGTGCCTGGGAAAAGGGAGATATGAACACTGAAGCTTTCTTT. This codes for CAWEKGDMNTEAFF.

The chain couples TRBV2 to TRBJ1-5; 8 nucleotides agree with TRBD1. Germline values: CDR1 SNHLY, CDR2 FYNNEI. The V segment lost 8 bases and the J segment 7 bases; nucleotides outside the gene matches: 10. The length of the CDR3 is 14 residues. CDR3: CASSLRQGLQPQHF. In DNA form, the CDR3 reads TGTGCCAGCTCGCTTCGACAGGGGCTCCAGCCCCAGCATTTT.

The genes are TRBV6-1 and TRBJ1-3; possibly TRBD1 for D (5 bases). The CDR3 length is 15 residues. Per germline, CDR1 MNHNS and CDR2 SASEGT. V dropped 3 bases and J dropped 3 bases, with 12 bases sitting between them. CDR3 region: CASSEAGVFGNTIYF. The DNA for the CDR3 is TGTGCCAGCAGTGAGGCGGGGGTCTTTGGAAACACCATATATTTT.

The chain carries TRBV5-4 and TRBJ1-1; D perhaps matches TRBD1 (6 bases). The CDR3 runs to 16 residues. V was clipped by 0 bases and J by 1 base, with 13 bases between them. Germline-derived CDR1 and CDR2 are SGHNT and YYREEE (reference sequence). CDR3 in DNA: TGTGCCAGCAGCTTGGAAGGACAGCCATCGAACACTGAAGCTTTCTTT. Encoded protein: CASSLEGQPSNTEAFF.

CDR3 nucleotide sequence: TGCAGCGTTGAAGGGGACAGGAATACCTACGAGCAGTACTTC. Translated: CSVEGDRNTYEQYF. The rearrangement links TRBV29-1 to TRBJ2-7, with 8 bases identical to TRBD1. The junction had 4 bases not matched to a gene; V was cut back by 1 base and J by 2 bases. Germline V gene data show CDR1 as SQVTM and CDR2 as ANQGSEA. The CDR3 sequence is 14 residues long.

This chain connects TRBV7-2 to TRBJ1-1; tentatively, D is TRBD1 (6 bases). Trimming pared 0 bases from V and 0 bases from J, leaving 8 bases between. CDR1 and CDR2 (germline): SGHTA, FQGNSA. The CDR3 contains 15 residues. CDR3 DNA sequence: TGTGCCAGCAGCTTAGCGCAGGGGATGAACACTGAAGCTTTCTTT. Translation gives CASSLAQGMNTEAFF.

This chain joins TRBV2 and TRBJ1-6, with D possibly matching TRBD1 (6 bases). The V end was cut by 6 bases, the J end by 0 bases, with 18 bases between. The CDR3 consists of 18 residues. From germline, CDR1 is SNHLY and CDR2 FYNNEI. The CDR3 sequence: CASRGFSGAGSYNSPLHF. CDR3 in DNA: TGTGCCAGCAGAGGATTTTCAGGGGCGGGCTCCTATAATTCACCCCTCCACTTT.

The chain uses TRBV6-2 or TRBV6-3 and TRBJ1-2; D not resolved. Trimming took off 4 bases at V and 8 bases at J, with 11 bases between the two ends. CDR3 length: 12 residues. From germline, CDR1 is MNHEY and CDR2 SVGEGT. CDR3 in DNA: TGTGCCAGCAGTTCTCCTAACTTGGGCTACACCTTC. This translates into CASSSPNLGYTF.

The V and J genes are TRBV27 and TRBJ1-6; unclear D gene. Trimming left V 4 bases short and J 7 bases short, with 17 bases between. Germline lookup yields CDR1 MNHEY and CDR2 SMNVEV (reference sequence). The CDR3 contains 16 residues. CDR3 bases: TGTGCCAGCAGTTCCCCATCCAGGAGGAAAAATTCACCCCTCCACTTT. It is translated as CASSSPSRRKNSPLHF.

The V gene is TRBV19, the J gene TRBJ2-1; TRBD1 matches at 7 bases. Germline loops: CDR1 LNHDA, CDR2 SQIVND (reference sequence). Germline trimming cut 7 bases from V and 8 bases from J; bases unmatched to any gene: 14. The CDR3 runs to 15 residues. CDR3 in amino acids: CASTNRRRTGDEQFF. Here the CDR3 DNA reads TGTGCCAGTACTAATCGGCGGAGGACAGGCGATGAGCAGTTCTTC.

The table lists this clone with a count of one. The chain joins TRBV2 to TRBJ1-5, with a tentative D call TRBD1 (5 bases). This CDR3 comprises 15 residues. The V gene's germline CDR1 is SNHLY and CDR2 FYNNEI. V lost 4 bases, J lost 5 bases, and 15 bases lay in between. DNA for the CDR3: TGTGCCAGCAGTGGCTCCTGGGGGGACGATCAGCCCCAGCATTTT. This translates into CASSGSWGDDQPQHF.

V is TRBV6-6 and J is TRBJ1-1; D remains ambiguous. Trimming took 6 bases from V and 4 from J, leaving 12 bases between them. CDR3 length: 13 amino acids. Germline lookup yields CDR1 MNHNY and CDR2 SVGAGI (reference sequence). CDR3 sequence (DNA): TGTGCCAGCAGCCAGGAGGAGATCACTGAAGCTTTCTTT. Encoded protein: CASSQEEITEAFF.